This TCR beta chain stems from a study of T cells in Graves' hyperthyroidism and ophthalmopathy. CDR1 and CDR2 (germline): LNHNV, YYDKDF (reference sequence). The CDR3 is made up of 13 amino acids. Trimming took off 5 bases at V and 8 bases at J, with 12 bases between the two ends. TCR beta CDR3 regions were amplified from RNA. Initially, a first-round RT-PCR of the TCR CDR3 employed the HTBI primer set. TCRdb re-called the multiplex PCR reads through MiXCR, storing one row per CDR3 protein. The sample records about 590,000 distinct CDR3 sequences, approximately 15% being singletons. This clonotype has at least ten counts. Its antigen is undetermined. PBMCs came from around 9.7 ml fresh peripheral blood. Study-wide findings and caveats: Within blood appeared most thyroid clonotypes that had expanded above 0.001. A 13 V-J signature model discriminated ophthalmopathy versus stable hyperthyroidism.

The TCR was taken from a woman between 18 and 30 years old with Graves' ophthalmopathy. Sequenced sample: blood. The chain joins TRBV15 to TRBJ1-4; D is perhaps TRBD1 (6 bases). CDR3 coding DNA: TGTGCCACCAGCGGTCGGCAGGGGGAAAAACTGTTTTTT. This gives the protein CATSGRQGEKLFF.